This paragraph reports one T cell receptor beta chain. Some clones are missing from TCRdb's copy, which holds only in-frame ones; the method was immunoSEQ multiplex PCR. This sample has about 200,000 clones; about nine tenths occur once, and the top ten carry about 5%. These data come from a study of blood T cell repertoires in COVID-19. V dropped 0 bases and J dropped 6 bases, with 4 bases sitting between them. The CDR3 has 13 amino acids. Germline-derived CDR1 and CDR2 are SGDLS and YYNGEE. The V call is TRBV9, the J call TRBJ1-6; D gene uncertain. The sequencing sample was made of peripheral blood. The sequence was obtained from a woman in her 40s with acute or convalescent COVID-19. The CDR3 sequence is CASSVALNSPLHF. CDR3 in DNA: TGTGCCAGCAGCGTAGCACTTAATTCACCCCTCCACTTT.